The T cell receptor (beta chain) under discussion was sequenced for a study of OX40 agonist ivuxolimab in advanced cancers. Study as a whole: Six ivuxolimab dose levels, 0.01 to 10 mg/kg, were given intravenously every 2 weeks. It was permissible to have had prior anti-PD-1, anti-PD-L1 or anti-CTLA-4 therapy, and around 43% had some.

Study findings and constraints: CD4+ and CD8+ T cells in blood underwent clonal expansion by week 6 at 0.1 to 3.0 mg/kg.

Only in-frame clones appear in the TCRdb table, and some are missing; sequencing was by immunoSEQ multiplex PCR. Among some 66,000 clones, about four fifths were seen once, and the ten largest hold 2% to 2.5%. Regarding this clone: What it binds is not known.

V was pared by 4 bases and J by 6 bases, with 9 bases between. This CDR3 contains 12 residues. Germline values: CDR1 KGHSY, CDR2 FQNENV. The sequence came from an adult with an advanced solid tumor such as melanoma, head and neck, liver or kidney cancer. The chain employs TRBV16 and TRBJ1-2; no firm D call. The source was CD4+ or CD8+ T cells sorted from blood, collected in a trial of the OX40 agonist ivuxolimab. CDR3 nucleotide sequence: TGTGCCAGCAGCCCGCGGACGGATGGCTACACCTTC. It encodes CASSPRTDGYTF.